One T cell receptor beta chain is described in this entry. This specimen belongs to a study of spatial heterogeneity in lung cancer. Study background: The donor population consisted of over 55 patients with untreated, early-stage non-small cell lung cancer. Follow-up PBMC specimens underwent sequencing when available; their median timing was roughly 24 months after resection. More beta-chain than alpha-chain sequences were consistently detected.

Each molecule of TCR cDNA was tagged with one unique molecular identifier. A single record per CDR3 protein comes from TCRdb applying MiXCR to the 5' RACE reads. This sample has some 120,000 distinct CDR3 sequences; 9.5% to 15% occur once, and the top ten carry around 16%. Time point reported: blood at routine non-recurrence follow-up after resection. Sequencing of whole RNA from tumor, nontumor lung or frozen PBMC involved no sorting. Trimming took off 7 bases at V and 3 bases at J, with 10 bases between the two ends. Germline V gene data show CDR1 as SNHLY and CDR2 as FYNNEI. This CDR3 is 13 amino acids long.

The starting material was PBMCs, obtained at follow-up. The receptor was isolated from a male donor with early-stage non-small cell lung cancer. The chain combines TRBV2 with TRBJ1-5; a weak D match, TRBD1 (6 bases). DNA of the CDR3: TGTGCCAGCACCGGACAGAACAATCAGCCCCAGCATTTT. It translates to CASTGQNNQPQHF.